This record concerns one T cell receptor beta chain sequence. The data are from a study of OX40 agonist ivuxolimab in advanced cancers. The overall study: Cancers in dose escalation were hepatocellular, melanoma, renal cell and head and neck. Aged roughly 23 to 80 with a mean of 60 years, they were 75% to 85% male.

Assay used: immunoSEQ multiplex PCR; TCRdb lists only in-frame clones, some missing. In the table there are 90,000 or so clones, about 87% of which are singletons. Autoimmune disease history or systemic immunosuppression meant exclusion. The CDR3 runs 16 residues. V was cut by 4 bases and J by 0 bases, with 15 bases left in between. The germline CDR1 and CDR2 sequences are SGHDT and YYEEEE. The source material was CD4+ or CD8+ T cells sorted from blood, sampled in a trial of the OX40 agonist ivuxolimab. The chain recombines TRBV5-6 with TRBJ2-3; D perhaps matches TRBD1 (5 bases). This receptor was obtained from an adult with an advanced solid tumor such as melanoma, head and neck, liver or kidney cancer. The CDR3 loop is CASSINQGPSTDTQYF. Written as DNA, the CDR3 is TGTGCCAGCAGCATAAATCAGGGTCCTAGCACAGATACGCAGTATTTT.